The TCR beta chain under discussion was sequenced for a study of blood T cell repertoires in COVID-19. J was trimmed by 8 bases and V by 5 bases; bases with no gene match: 9. Germline V CDR1 and CDR2: SGHTA, FQGTGA. The CDR3 runs to 16 residues. Original analysis: Scientists estimated how many nucleated cells there were by amplifying reference gene primers. Sequenced by immunoSEQ multiplex PCR; TCRdb stores in-frame clones only, minus some. V and J calls plus clone size are reproduced from that table; the DNA served to infer D and trimming. The table has around 230,000 clones, about 88% seen once. The gene calls are TRBV7-3 and TRBJ2-1, with 13 bases aligning to TRBD2. The sample was peripheral blood. The origin of this receptor is a middle-aged man with acute or convalescent COVID-19. Written as DNA, the CDR3 is TGTGCCAGCAGCCCAAAACTAGCGGGAGGGCGAGATGAGCAGTTCTTC. It specifies CASSPKLAGGRDEQFF.